Shown below are 3 T cell receptor beta chains from a single sample sequenced in a study of blood T cell repertoires in COVID-19. Sequencing was performed with immunoSEQ multiplex PCR; in TCRdb, only in-frame clones are kept and a portion is missing. This sample has around 99,000 clones, with approximately 87% found just once. What was sequenced was peripheral blood. The origin of the receptors is a woman aged 60 to 75 with acute or convalescent COVID-19.

The chain combines TRBV4-3 with TRBJ2-5; D might be TRBD1 (5 bases). The V end was cut by 1 base, the J end by 4 bases, with 13 bases between. Germline V CDR1 and CDR2: LGHNA, YSLEER. The CDR3 extends over 15 amino acids. The CDR3 DNA reads TGCGCCAGCAGCCAAGTACCAGGGAAAGGAGAGACCCAGTACTTC. It yields the protein CASSQVPGKGETQYF.

This clone was detected only once. The chain carries TRBV5-1 and TRBJ2-3, with 9 positions matching TRBD2. The junction had 8 bases not matched to a gene; V was cut back by 4 bases and J by 2 bases. The CDR3 loop spans 16 amino acids. Germline-derived CDR1 and CDR2 are SGHRS and YFSETQ. The CDR3 loop is CASSLPLAGNTDTQYF. The CDR3 region has the DNA TGCGCCAGCAGCCTCCCCCTAGCGGGGAACACAGATACGCAGTATTTT.

This rearrangement joins TRBV5-1 to TRBJ2-1, with TRBD1 matching over 7 bases. The V and J ends lost 3 bases and 4 bases, in that order; junction bases with no gene match: 7. Germline-derived CDR1 and CDR2 are SGHRS and YFSETQ. The CDR3 contains 15 residues. The CDR3 is CASSSSGTAYNEQFF. As DNA, the CDR3 is TGCGCCAGCAGCTCTTCCGGGACAGCTTACAATGAGCAGTTCTTC.